Below are 8 T cell receptor beta chains sequenced from a single sample in a study of T cell responses to AZD1222 COVID-19 vaccine. Sequenced by immunoSEQ multiplex PCR; TCRdb stores in-frame clones only, minus some. The sample includes some 84,000 clones, around 86% of them seen just once. The sample consisted of peripheral blood, taken on day 0 of AZD1222 vaccination. Receptors originate from an adult in good health.

This chain uses TRBV28 with TRBJ1-2, with 7 bases identical to TRBD1. V shed 4 bases and J 7 bases; nucleotides not matched to a gene: 9. This CDR3 comprises 14 residues. CDR1 and CDR2 from the germline V gene are MDHEN and SYDVKM. CDR3 protein: CASSSTGPEPGYTF. CDR3 coding DNA: TGTGCCAGCAGTTCGACAGGGCCCGAGCCTGGCTACACCTTC.

V usage is TRBV7-9 and J usage is TRBJ2-1, with D tentatively TRBD2 (5 bases). The V gene's germline CDR1 is SEHNR and CDR2 FQNEAQ (reference sequence). Trimming shortened V by 4 bases and J by 4 bases, and 17 bases separated the two germline ends. The CDR3 has 16 residues. CDR3 bases: TGTGCCAGCAGCTCCAGAGTGGGGAGAGATTACAATGAGCAGTTCTTC. It is translated as CASSSRVGRDYNEQFF.

The chain carries TRBV7-8 and TRBJ2-1, with a tentative D call TRBD2 (7 bases). Trimming removed 0 bases at V and 0 bases at J, with 12 bases between. Germline V gene data show CDR1 as SGHVS and CDR2 as FQNEAQ. The length of the CDR3 is 17 residues. The CDR3 DNA follows: TGTGCCAGCAGCTTAGCTCGGGGGGCGAGCTCCTACAATGAGCAGTTCTTC. Translated, it gives CASSLARGASSYNEQFF.

The chain is built from TRBV5-1 and TRBJ2-3; D could derive from TRBD1 or TRBD2 (5 bases each). Germline CDR1 SGHRS, CDR2 YFSETQ. The CDR3 sequence is 13 residues long. With 5 bases removed from V and 2 bases from J, the gap between germline ends came to 9 bases. CDR3 in amino acids: CASREGTTDTQYF. The CDR3 DNA follows: TGCGCCAGCAGAGAGGGGACCACAGATACGCAGTATTTT.

The chain joins TRBV6-5 to TRBJ1-2, with a tentative D call TRBD1 (5 bases). This CDR3 contains 14 residues. Germline V gene sequence: CDR1 MNHEY, CDR2 SVGAGI. Deletions cut 6 bases from V and 7 bases from J, with 18 bases between. Here the CDR3 reads CASSAEGPLAGYTF. In nucleotides, the CDR3 is TGTGCCAGCAGCGCGGAGGGGCCCCTAGCTGGCTACACCTTC.

The chain couples TRBV19 to TRBJ1-5; no clear D gene. The V gene's germline CDR1 is LNHDA and CDR2 SQIVND (reference sequence). V shed 1 base and J shed 0 bases, with 10 bases lying between them. The CDR3 extends over 16 amino acids. The CDR3 DNA reads as TGTGCCAGTAGTATAGGGGGTTTTTATAGCAATCAGCCCCAGCATTTT. Amino acid sequence: CASSIGGFYSNQPQHF.

The rearrangement uses TRBV4-3 and TRBJ1-4; the D is unclear. The CDR3 totals 15 residues. Trimming removed 0 bases at V and 7 bases at J, with 12 bases between. CDR1 is LGHNA, CDR2 YSLEER, per germline. This CDR3 reads CASSQDRGRVEKLFF. The CDR3 nucleotides are TGCGCCAGCAGCCAAGATAGAGGGAGGGTTGAAAAACTGTTTTTT.

The rearrangement joins TRBV4-2 to TRBJ2-5; D possibly corresponds to TRBD2 (6 bases). V was clipped by 0 bases and J by 4 bases, with 12 bases between them. The CDR3 contains 15 residues. The V gene's germline CDR1 is LGHNA and CDR2 YNFKEQ. DNA of the CDR3: TGTGCCAGCAGCCAAGAGGGCGGGATGAGAGAGACCCAGTACTTC. Its translation is CASSQEGGMRETQYF.